This passage covers 21 T cell receptor beta chains from one sample sequenced in a study of T-cell memory formation after mild COVID-19. MiXCR, applied by TCRdb to the 5' RACE reads, yields one record per CDR3 protein. This repertoire shows approximately 480,000 distinct CDR3 sequences, around a sixth found once; its top ten account for around 12%. The sample taken for sequencing was PBMCs or a T cell subset sorted from them (not recorded which). Source of these receptors: an adult woman who had mild COVID-19 (a few samples of this study predate the infection). Cell type and time point are not known.

The chain employs TRBV7-2 and TRBJ1-1; 7 bases agree with TRBD1. Trimming at V came to 4 bases and at J to 3 bases, leaving 8 bases not matched to a gene. CDR1 and CDR2 from the germline V gene are SGHTA and FQGNSA. The length of the CDR3 is 15 residues. Here the CDR3 DNA reads TGTGCCAGCAGCTCTAGACAGGGTTGGGACACTGAAGCTTTCTTT. Translation: CASSSRQGWDTEAFF.

This clonotype showed up many times. The CDR3 DNA is TGTGCCAGCAGTTTCGGTGGAGCGAACACCGGGGAGCTGTTTTTT. Translated, it gives CASSFGGANTGELFF. The chain is built from TRBV6-2 or TRBV6-3 and TRBJ2-2; D ambiguous. Trimming took 4 bases from V and 0 from J, leaving 9 bases between them. The CDR3 length is 15 residues. Germline loops: CDR1 MNHEY, CDR2 SVGEGT.

This clonotype was seen more than once but under ten times. V and J are TRBV29-1 and TRBJ1-3; no definite D call. CDR3 length equals 14 residues. V dropped 5 bases and J dropped 0 bases, with 11 bases sitting between them. The germline gives CDR1 SQVTM, CDR2 ANQGSEA. CDR3 region: CSVLARSSGNTIYF. In DNA, the CDR3 is TGCAGCGTTTTAGCCAGAAGCTCTGGAAACACCATATATTTT.

The chain employs TRBV6-1 and TRBJ1-5; D might be TRBD1 (6 bases). This CDR3 spans 15 amino acids. Trimming left V 3 bases short and J 4 bases short, with 13 bases between. CDR1 and CDR2 from the germline V gene are MNHNS and SASEGT. CDR3 DNA sequence: TGTGCCAGCAGTGATGGGGGACAACTAAATCAGCCCCAGCATTTT. This translates into CASSDGGQLNQPQHF.

The rearrangement uses TRBV20-1 and TRBJ1-2; TRBD1 aligns across 8 bases. CDR1 and CDR2 (germline): DFQATT, SNEGSKA (reference sequence). The CDR3 has 13 residues. Germline trimming cut 5 bases from V and 5 bases from J; bases unmatched to any gene: 7. CDR3 loop: CSAQGAAGYGYTF. CDR3 nucleotide sequence: TGCAGTGCTCAGGGGGCTGCGGGTTATGGCTACACCTTC.

This clonotype was seen ten or more times. The chain is built from TRBV7-2 and TRBJ2-7, with 7 bases aligning to TRBD2. In germline, CDR1 is SGHTA, CDR2 FQGNSA. V shed 4 bases and J 6 bases; nucleotides not matched to a gene: 6. This CDR3 is 13 amino acids long. CDR3 DNA sequence: TGTGCCAGCAGCTCCGGCCGGGAGGCCGAGCAGTACTTC. Amino acid sequence: CASSSGREAEQYF.

This chain uses TRBV27 with TRBJ2-1; D call uncertain. The CDR3 sequence is 15 residues long. V was trimmed by 3 bases and J by 3 bases, leaving 12 bases between them. Germline loops: CDR1 MNHEY, CDR2 SMNVEV (reference sequence). The CDR3 protein is CASSFSMGFYNEQFF. The CDR3 region has the DNA TGTGCCAGCAGTTTCAGTATGGGGTTCTACAATGAGCAGTTCTTC.

The sample holds a few counts of this clonotype. The rearrangement links TRBV27 to TRBJ2-1, with TRBD2 identical over 12 bases. The trim removed 2 bases at V and 5 bases at J, leaving 16 bases unmatched. This CDR3 comprises 20 residues. Looked up from germline, CDR1 is MNHEY and CDR2 is SMNVEV (reference sequence). CDR3 sequence: CASSLRGRLAGVRRDNEQFF. Here the CDR3 DNA reads TGTGCCAGCAGTTTACGGGGTAGACTAGCGGGAGTACGAAGGGACAATGAGCAGTTCTTC.

This chain links TRBV10-3 with TRBJ2-3; D remains unclear. V dropped 11 bases and J dropped 0 bases, with 12 bases sitting between them. The CDR3 is made up of 13 amino acids. The germline V gene has CDR1 ENHRY and CDR2 SYGVKD. DNA of the CDR3: TGTGCCGTCGGGCCCCCAAGCACAGATACGCAGTATTTT. Encoded protein: CAVGPPSTDTQYF.

This clonotype was observed a handful of times. This chain links TRBV5-1 with TRBJ2-5; D perhaps matches TRBD2 (5 bases). The germline CDR1 and CDR2 sequences are SGHRS and YFSETQ. Trimming removed 0 bases at V and 5 bases at J, with 11 bases between. CDR3 length equals 14 residues. The CDR3 sequence is CASSLVGNRETQYF. CDR3 nucleotides: TGCGCCAGCAGCTTGGTCGGGAATAGGGAGACCCAGTACTTC.

This chain connects TRBV6-5 to TRBJ1-2; D is unclear. This CDR3 region has 16 residues. Germline assignment: CDR1 MNHEY and CDR2 SVGAGI. V was cut by 4 bases and J by 0 bases, with 15 bases left in between. This chain's CDR3 is CASSSPRVETNYGYTF. In nucleotides, the CDR3 is TGTGCCAGCAGTTCCCCCCGGGTGGAGACTAACTATGGCTACACCTTC.

This clonotype has only a few counts. The rearrangement uses TRBV20-1 and TRBJ1-1; weak D call: TRBD1 (5 bases). The CDR3 is 15 amino acids. The V and J ends lost 4 bases and 3 bases respectively, with 18 bases between them. Germline lookup yields CDR1 DFQATT and CDR2 SNEGSKA (reference sequence). The CDR3 is CSAKPYLGGDTEAFF. The CDR3 DNA reads TGCAGTGCTAAGCCCTATTTGGGAGGGGACACTGAAGCTTTCTTT.

The V and J genes are TRBV11-2 and TRBJ1-2, with 7 bases identical to TRBD1. The CDR3 totals 14 residues. In germline, CDR1 is SGHAT, CDR2 FQNNGV. J was trimmed by 2 bases and V by 3 bases; bases with no gene match: 3. CDR3 DNA sequence: TGTGCCAGCAGCTTCTCGGACAGGAACTATGGCTACACCTTC. It specifies CASSFSDRNYGYTF. The whole variable domain, remainder taken from reference TRBV11-2 and TRBJ1-2, is EAGVAQSPRYKIIEKRQSVAFWCNPISGHATLYWYQQILGQGPKLLIQFQNNGVVDDSQLPKDRFSAERLKGVDSTLKIQPAKLEDSAVYLCASSFSDRNYGYTFGSGTRLTVV.

In its sample, this clonotype was seen a few times. This rearrangement joins TRBV3-1 to TRBJ1-6; TRBD1 is a possible D gene (6 bases). V gave up 5 bases and J gave up 7 bases, with 12 bases separating them. The germline V gene encodes CDR1 LGHDT and CDR2 YNNKEL (reference sequence). The CDR3 contains 14 residues. Here the CDR3 DNA reads TGTGCCAGCAGCTACACAGGGTCCAATTCACCCCTCCACTTT. Translating gives CASSYTGSNSPLHF.

The chain employs TRBV5-1 and TRBJ2-1, with D perhaps given as TRBD1 or TRBD2 (7 bases each). The germline V gene has CDR1 SGHRS and CDR2 YFSETQ. Trimming took off 0 bases at V and 7 bases at J, with 11 bases between the two ends. This CDR3 is 14 amino acids long. The CDR3 DNA reads as TGCGCCAGCAGCTTGGGGGAGGGGGCTAATGAGCAGTTCTTC. Translating gives CASSLGEGANEQFF. Drawing the rest from reference TRBV5-1 and TRBJ2-1, the complete variable domain is KAGVTQTPRYLIKTRGQQVTLSCSPISGHRSVSWYQQTPGQGLQFLFEYFSETQRNKGNFPGRFSGRQFSNSRSEMNVSTLELGDSALYLCASSLGEGANEQFFGPGTRLTVL.

This CDR3 is CASSLHQGPKWDYGYTF. In DNA form, the CDR3 reads TGTGCCAGCAGCCTTCACCAGGGACCCAAGTGGGACTATGGCTACACCTTC. The rearrangement links TRBV7-9 to TRBJ1-2; tentatively, D is TRBD1 (5 bases). The CDR3 extends over 17 amino acids. The V gene's germline CDR1 is SEHNR and CDR2 FQNEAQ (reference sequence). V was clipped by 5 bases and J by 3 bases, with 22 bases between them.

This clonotype was seen a few times. A much larger clone lies a single base off, so this may be a read error. The J gene is TRBJ2-2, the V gene TRBV7-2; D uncertain. Trimming took 5 bases from V and 6 from J, leaving 7 bases between them. The CDR3 is 12 residues long. The V gene's germline CDR1 is SGHTA and CDR2 FQGNSA. CDR3 residues: CASSPYPGELFF. The CDR3 nucleotides are TGTGCCAGCAGCCCCTACCCCGGGGAGCTGTTTTTT.

The rearrangement joins TRBV27 to TRBJ2-7, with D tentatively TRBD2 (6 bases). This CDR3 has 15 residues. Germline V lookup: CDR1 MNHEY, CDR2 SMNVEV (reference sequence). Between the trimmed V and J ends, which lost 7 bases and 3 bases, there was a span of 19 bases. CDR3 in DNA: TGTGCCAGCATTCCATTCGCGGGACGGTTCTACGAGCAGTACTTC. This sequence encodes CASIPFAGRFYEQYF.

This clonotype was seen a handful of times. This rearrangement joins TRBV20-1 to TRBJ2-2; no clear D. CDR3 length equals 14 residues. V lost 6 bases and J 4 bases, leaving 15 bases between the germline ends. CDR1 and CDR2 from the germline V gene are DFQATT and SNEGSKA (reference sequence). The CDR3 region is CSAERLGFTGELFF. The CDR3 DNA is TGCAGTGCAGAGAGGTTGGGGTTCACCGGGGAGCTGTTTTTT.

The sample holds many counts of this clonotype. The chain recombines TRBV7-2 with TRBJ2-1, with unresolved D. The CDR3 sequence is 14 residues long. Germline-derived CDR1 and CDR2 are SGHTA and FQGNSA. V was shortened by 3 bases and J by 2 bases, with 8 bases between the two germline ends. The CDR3 here is CASSFRQTYNEQFF. Here the CDR3 DNA reads TGTGCCAGCAGCTTCAGGCAGACCTACAATGAGCAGTTCTTC. Together with reference TRBV7-2 and TRBJ2-1, the CDR3 gives the full variable domain: GAGVSQSPSNKVTEKGKDVELRCDPISGHTALYWYRQSLGQGLEFLIYFQGNSAPDKSGLPSDRFSAERTGGSVSTLTIQRTQQEDSAVYLCASSFRQTYNEQFFGPGTRLTVL.

This clonotype was counted between two and nine times. This rearrangement joins TRBV6-5 to TRBJ2-1; no clear D. CDR1 MNHEY and CDR2 SVGAGI come from the germline V gene. The CDR3 is made up of 11 amino acids. Trimming removed 0 bases from V and 8 bases from J, with 2 bases in between. The CDR3 DNA sequence: TGTGCCAGCAGTTACTCCTATGAGCAGTTCTTC. The encoded protein is CASSYSYEQFF.